This is a list of T cell receptor beta chains from one sample in a study of vaccination effects on CD4 cells after COVID-19. Data came from immunoSEQ multiplex PCR; TCRdb stores just in-frame clones and leaves some out. This sample has 65,000 to 90,000 clones; 78% occur once, and the top ten carry over 9.5%. Their antigen targets remain unknown. The sequences come from CD4+ T cells from PBMCs cultured with SARS-CoV-2 spike peptides, collected before COVID-19 vaccination. The receptors were sampled from a human donor who received a COVID-19 vaccine. The CDR3 runs from the conserved cysteine through the conserved F or W. A D gene is named only where the DNA matches it firmly. Clone size appears in some rows only: once, few, many, or a class for an expanded clone.

TRBV5-1	.	TRBJ2-2	.	CASSLAHKSGELFF	TGCGCCAGCAGCTTGGCCCATAAGTCCGGGGAGCTGTTTTTT
TRBV15	.	TRBJ1-1	.	CATSRGRYTEAFF	TGTGCCACCAGCAGAGGTCGATACACTGAAGCTTTCTTT
TRBV4-2	.	TRBJ2-3	.	CASSQDPTRPQYF	TGTGCCAGCAGCCAAGACCCGACACGTCCGCAGTATTTT
TRBV6-5	.	TRBJ1-2	.	CASSYSEVTGIYGYTF	TGTGCCAGCAGTTACTCAGAGGTAACAGGGATCTACGGCTACACCTTC
TRBV6-2/TRBV6-3	.	TRBJ2-1	TRBD2	CASSPGGGFIRYEQFF	TGTGCCAGCAGTCCCGGGGGGGGATTTATCAGGTATGAGCAGTTCTTC
TRBV6-1	.	TRBJ2-6	.	CASSERGSGANVLTF	TGTGCCAGCAGTGAACGGGGCTCTGGGGCCAACGTCCTGACTTTC
TRBV19	.	TRBJ1-5	.	CASSMDNYSNQPQHF	TGTGCCAGTAGTATGGACAACTATAGCAATCAGCCCCAGCATTTT
TRBV5-6	.	TRBJ2-3	TRBD1	CASSSPGGVGTDTQYF	TGTGCCAGCAGCTCCCCAGGGGGCGTTGGCACAGATACGCAGTATTTT
TRBV12-5	once	TRBJ1-1	.	CASGLVRDGQLNTEAFF	TGTGCTAGTGGTTTGGTACGGGACGGACAGCTGAACACTGAAGCTTTCTTT
TRBV18	.	TRBJ1-4	.	CASSPTTGGREKLFF	TGTGCCAGCTCACCTACGACGGGGGGCAGGGAAAAACTGTTTTTT
TRBV19	.	TRBJ1-5	TRBD1	CASSIAGRGITSNQPQHF	TGTGCCAGTAGTATAGCTGGCAGGGGGATCACAAGCAATCAGCCCCAGCATTTT
TRBV28	.	TRBJ1-2	.	CASSTPGEGFYGYTF	TGTGCCAGCAGTACCCCTGGGGAGGGATTCTATGGCTACACCTTC
TRBV6-6	.	TRBJ2-1	.	CASSGFYSRQNNEQFF	TGTGCCAGCAGTGGATTTTACTCTCGGCAGAACAATGAGCAGTTCTTC
TRBV7-2	.	TRBJ1-6	.	CASSYRAGNNSPLHF	TGTGCCAGCAGTTACAGGGCGGGGAATAATTCACCCCTCCACTTT
TRBV28	few	TRBJ1-1	.	CASSLRQNTEAFF	TGTGCCAGCAGTTTACGTCAGAACACTGAAGCTTTCTTT
TRBV19	once	TRBJ2-3	.	CASSSQASTDTQYF	TGTGCCAGTAGTAGTCAGGCTAGCACAGATACGCAGTATTTT
TRBV2	.	TRBJ1-2	TRBD1	CASSWTGGNGYTF	TGTGCCAGCAGCTGGACAGGGGGGAATGGCTACACCTTC
TRBV5-1	.	TRBJ2-5	TRBD1	CASRPAQGVGETQYF	TGCGCCAGCAGACCGGCCCAGGGGGTCGGGGAGACCCAGTACTTC
TRBV7-2	.	TRBJ1-6	.	CASSLSGVTNSPLHF	TGTGCCAGCAGCTTGAGCGGAGTAACAAATTCACCCCTCCACTTT
TRBV11-1	.	TRBJ1-1	.	CASSLTGNTEAFF	TGTGCCAGCAGCCTTACAGGGAACACTGAAGCTTTCTTT
TRBV6-5	.	TRBJ2-3	.	CASSYSDTQYF	TGTGCCAGCAGTTACTCAGATACGCAGTATTTT
TRBV5-1	.	TRBJ2-3	.	CASSTGGAGGTDTQYF	TGCGCCAGCAGCACCGGGGGAGCTGGCGGCACAGATACGCAGTATTTT
TRBV7-3	.	TRBJ2-5	TRBD1	CASSWDREETQYF	TGTGCCAGCAGCTGGGACAGGGAAGAGACCCAGTACTTC
TRBV5-1	.	TRBJ2-3	TRBD1	CASSPRQGPTDTQYF	TGCGCCAGCAGCCCTCGACAGGGGCCAACAGATACGCAGTATTTT
TRBV29-1	.	TRBJ2-1	.	CSARDGHEQFF	TGCAGCGCTAGGGACGGCCACGAGCAGTTCTTC
TRBV5-5	once	TRBJ1-2	.	CASSLAAGVDYGYTF	TGTGCCAGCAGCTTGGCCGCAGGGGTTGACTATGGCTACACCTTC
TRBV12-5	.	TRBJ2-2	.	CARDTLSGDTGELFF	TGTGCTAGGGATACTCTCAGCGGAGACACCGGGGAGCTGTTTTTT
TRBV3-1/TRBV3-2	few	TRBJ1-5	.	CASSQEWGMAQHF	TGTGCCAGCAGCCAAGAGTGGGGGATGGCCCAGCATTTT
TRBV5-5	.	TRBJ1-3	.	CASSFVTGPSGNTIYF	TGTGCCAGCAGCTTCGTAACAGGTCCCTCTGGAAACACCATATATTTT
TRBV7-8	.	TRBJ1-2	.	CASSLRSTDGYTF	TGTGCCAGCAGTTTAAGGTCGACCGATGGCTACACCTTC
TRBV12-5	few	TRBJ1-1	.	CASQGYTEAFF	TGTGCTAGTCAGGGCTACACTGAAGCTTTCTTT
TRBV15	.	TRBJ1-3	.	CATSRDGGYTIYF	TGTGCCACCAGCAGAGATGGGGGTTACACCATATATTTT
TRBV12-2	.	TRBJ1-1	.	CASRLAFRESLNTEAFF	TGTGCAAGTCGCTTAGCTTTTCGGGAGTCCCTGAACACTGAAGCTTTCTTT
TRBV6-5	.	TRBJ2-1	.	CASSLQGRNEQFF	TGTGCCAGCAGTTTACAGGGTAGGAATGAGCAGTTCTTC
TRBV2	few	TRBJ1-2	.	CASSPTRYGYTF	TGTGCCAGCAGCCCCACCAGATATGGCTACACCTTC
TRBV28	.	TRBJ1-5	.	CASSVLNQPQHF	TGTGCCAGCAGTGTCCTAAATCAGCCCCAGCATTTT
TRBV10-3	.	TRBJ2-3	.	CAISSSVSTDTQYF	TGTGCCATCAGTTCTAGCGTCAGCACAGATACGCAGTATTTT
TRBV5-1	.	TRBJ1-5	.	CASSLDGAGEQPQHF	TGCGCCAGCAGCTTGGATGGGGCGGGCGAGCAGCCCCAGCATTTT
TRBV24-1	.	TRBJ1-1	TRBD1	CATSDSGQGDTEAFF	TGTGCCACCAGTGATTCCGGACAGGGGGACACTGAAGCTTTCTTT
TRBV9	.	TRBJ2-3	.	CASSVDQGWDTQYF	TGTGCCAGCAGCGTAGATCAGGGGTGGGATACGCAGTATTTT
TRBV7-2	few	TRBJ1-1	.	CASSLVGGMNTEAFF	TGTGCCAGCAGCTTAGTTGGGGGGATGAACACTGAAGCTTTCTTT
TRBV18	.	TRBJ1-2	TRBD1	CASSRIQGAPANYGYTF	TGTGCCAGCTCCAGGATACAGGGGGCCCCAGCTAACTATGGCTACACCTTC
TRBV19	.	TRBJ2-6	.	CATRGPGANVLTF	TGTGCCACAAGGGGCCCTGGGGCCAACGTCCTGACTTTC
TRBV5-5	.	TRBJ1-5	.	CASSPQVTIDGQPQHF	TGTGCCAGCAGCCCACAGGTTACCATAGACGGTCAGCCCCAGCATTTT
TRBV2	few	TRBJ1-2	.	CASSYLEGLLGGYTF	TGTGCCAGCAGCTACCTAGAGGGGCTATTAGGGGGCTACACCTTC
TRBV2	.	TRBJ2-2	.	CASRGQPNTGELFF	TGTGCCAGCAGGGGACAACCGAACACCGGGGAGCTGTTTTTT
TRBV6-5	.	TRBJ1-1	TRBD1	CASRNRGLFTEAFF	TGTGCCAGCAGGAACAGGGGTTTATTCACTGAAGCTTTCTTT
TRBV29-1	.	TRBJ1-5	TRBD1	CSVGTGAGQPQHF	TGCAGCGTTGGTACAGGGGCTGGTCAGCCCCAGCATTTT
TRBV14	.	TRBJ1-2	TRBD1	CASSQDWQGAQYGYTF	TGTGCCAGCAGCCAAGATTGGCAGGGGGCTCAATATGGCTACACCTTC
TRBV5-3	.	TRBJ1-1	.	CARNEAFF	TGTGCCAGAAATGAAGCTTTCTTT
TRBV5-1	.	TRBJ1-3	.	CASSLAGNSGNTIYF	TGCGCCAGCAGCTTGGCCGGGAACTCTGGAAACACCATATATTTT
TRBV4-1	once	TRBJ1-2	TRBD1	CASSLGIRDRLGYTF	TGCGCCAGCAGCCTTGGAATCCGGGACAGACTTGGCTACACCTTC
TRBV28	.	TRBJ2-3	TRBD1	CASSFQGGTDTQYF	TGTGCCAGCAGTTTCCAGGGGGGCACAGATACGCAGTATTTT
TRBV5-1	few	TRBJ1-1	TRBD1	CASSYSGGPEAFF	TGCGCCAGCAGCTACTCAGGGGGCCCTGAAGCTTTCTTT
TRBV7-3	few	TRBJ1-1	TRBD1	CASSEQGARGTEAFF	TGTGCCAGCAGCGAGCAGGGGGCGCGTGGTACTGAAGCTTTCTTT
TRBV19	few	TRBJ2-5	.	CASSIAPPETQYF	TGTGCCAGTAGTATCGCCCCCCCCGAGACCCAGTACTTC
TRBV6-2/TRBV6-3	.	TRBJ2-5	TRBD2	CASSLAGILQETQYF	TGTGCCAGCAGTTTAGCGGGGATCCTCCAAGAGACCCAGTACTTC
TRBV5-1	few	TRBJ2-5	.	CASTEGYQETQYF	TGCGCCAGCACTGAGGGGTACCAAGAGACCCAGTACTTC
TRBV27	.	TRBJ1-6	TRBD1	CASSTQGGPFSSYNSPLHF	TGTGCCAGCAGTACCCAGGGGGGCCCCTTCAGCTCCTATAATTCACCCCTCCACTTT